Described below is a single T cell receptor (beta chain) sequence and its context. Its target is not known. CDR3 length: 13 residues. V was clipped by 1 base and J by 8 bases, with 9 bases between them. Germline V gene sequence: CDR1 MNHNS, CDR2 SASEGT. Samples were taken at baseline and on day 1 of cycles 4 and 7. This entry is derived from a study of OX40 agonist ivuxolimab in advanced cancers. Study-level background: Patients were dosed intravenously with ivuxolimab at 0.01 to 10 mg/kg every 2 weeks. Every patient in dose escalation had hepatocellular carcinoma, melanoma, renal cell or head and neck cancer.

Measured with immunoSEQ multiplex PCR; TCRdb has only the in-frame clones, and not every one. The sample holds 20,000 to 25,000 clones, about 88% seen once. Study-wide points: In general, CD8+ T cells held more expanded clones than CD4+ did, on average.

This specimen consisted of CD4+ or CD8+ T cells sorted from blood, obtained in a trial of the OX40 agonist ivuxolimab. V usage is TRBV6-1 and J usage is TRBJ2-1; D unresolved. The clonotype was recovered from an adult with an advanced solid tumor such as melanoma, head and neck, liver or kidney cancer. The CDR3 DNA sequence: TGTGCCAGCAGTGAAGGATGGACGCATGAGCAGTTCTTC. This translates into CASSEGWTHEQFF.